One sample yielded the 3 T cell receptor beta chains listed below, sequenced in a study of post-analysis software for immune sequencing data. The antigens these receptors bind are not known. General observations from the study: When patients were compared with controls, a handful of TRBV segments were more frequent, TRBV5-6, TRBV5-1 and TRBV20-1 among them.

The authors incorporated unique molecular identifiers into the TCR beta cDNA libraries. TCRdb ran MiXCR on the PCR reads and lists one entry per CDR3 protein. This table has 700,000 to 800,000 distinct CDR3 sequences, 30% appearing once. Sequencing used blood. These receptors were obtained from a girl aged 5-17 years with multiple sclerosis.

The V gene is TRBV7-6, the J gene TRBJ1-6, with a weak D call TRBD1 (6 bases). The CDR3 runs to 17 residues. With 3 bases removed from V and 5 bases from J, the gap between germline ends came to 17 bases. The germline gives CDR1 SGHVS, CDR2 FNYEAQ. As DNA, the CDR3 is TGTGCCAGCAGCTTGCGGGGACACTACAACAATAATTCACCCCTCCACTTT. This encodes CASSLRGHYNNNSPLHF.

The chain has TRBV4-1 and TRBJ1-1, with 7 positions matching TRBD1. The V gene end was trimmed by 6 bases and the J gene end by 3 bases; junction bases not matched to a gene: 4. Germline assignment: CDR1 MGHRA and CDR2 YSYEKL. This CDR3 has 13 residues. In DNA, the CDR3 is TGCGCCAGCAGTTTCGACAGGGACACTGAAGCTTTCTTT. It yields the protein CASSFDRDTEAFF.

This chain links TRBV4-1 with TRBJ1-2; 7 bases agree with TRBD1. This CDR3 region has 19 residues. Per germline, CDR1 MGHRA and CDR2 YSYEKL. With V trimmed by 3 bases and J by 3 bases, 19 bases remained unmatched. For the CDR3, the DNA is TGCGCCAGCAGCCATATTGACAGGGTGGGGAGACAGACCCACTATGGCTACACCTTC. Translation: CASSHIDRVGRQTHYGYTF.